This T cell receptor beta chain was identified during a study of blood T cells in healthy people across ages. Study-wide findings and caveats: Comparison with aged donors showed that long-lived donors had more naive CD4+ cells and higher diversity.

Using a J-beta primer mix together with a sample-barcoded 5' primer, a second PCR was run for 7 to 11 cycles. TCRdb re-analysed the 5' RACE reads in MiXCR, keeping a single row per CDR3 protein. This sample yields 650,000 to 700,000 distinct CDR3 sequences, of which 45% to 60% are seen a single time; about 13% belongs to the top ten. This clonotype has a count of ten or more. Its antigen is still unknown. The sequenced sample consisted of blood. The TCR was taken from a woman aged 80 or over in good health.

CDR3 sequence: CASSLLGPVGTNEQFF. In DNA, the CDR3 is TGCGCCAGCAGCTTGCTCGGCCCCGTCGGTACTAATGAGCAGTTCTTC. The chain couples TRBV5-1 to TRBJ2-1; no firm D call. The germline V gene has CDR1 SGHRS and CDR2 YFSETQ. CDR3 length: 16 amino acids. The V end lost 1 base, the J end lost 7 bases, and 18 bases lay between the germline ends.